These 30 T cell receptor beta chains were all obtained from the same sample, sequenced in a study of cytomegalovirus exposure and HLA in healthy donors. Profiling relied on immunoSEQ multiplex PCR, and the TCRdb table lists in-frame clones only, not all of them. The sample has approximately 90,000 clones; roughly 92% are singletons. The sequencing input was PBMCs. The receptors here all came from a young woman in good health and CMV-seropositive.

V gene TRBV4-3 combines with J gene TRBJ2-7; 9 bases fit TRBD2. V lost 1 base and J lost 2; bases outside the gene matches: 3. The CDR3 sequence is 15 residues long. CDR1 is LGHNA and CDR2 is YSLEER in the germline V gene. The CDR3 is CASSQAAGGPYEQYF. The CDR3 nucleotides are TGCGCCAGCAGCCAAGCAGCGGGAGGCCCCTACGAGCAGTACTTC.

The chain employs TRBV28 and TRBJ2-3; 9 nucleotides agree with TRBD1. CDR3 length: 15 amino acids. The germline V gene has CDR1 MDHEN and CDR2 SYDVKM. After removal of 8 bases from V and 2 bases from J, the junction contained 8 bases not matched to a gene. CDR3: CASGTGWNFTDTQYF. The CDR3 region has the DNA TGTGCCAGCGGGACAGGGTGGAACTTCACAGATACGCAGTATTTT.

V and J are TRBV7-2 and TRBJ1-2; D perhaps matches TRBD1 (5 bases). The CDR3 sequence is 14 residues long. V was cut by 7 bases and J by 3 bases, with 15 bases left in between. Germline lookup yields CDR1 SGHTA and CDR2 FQGNSA. CDR3 DNA sequence: TGTGCCAGCACCCCTACGGGGGGTTACTATGGCTACACCTTC. Translated, it gives CASTPTGGYYGYTF.

The rearrangement joins TRBV11-2 to TRBJ2-7; 7 bases map to TRBD1. Unmatched junction bases numbered 5, after V lost 4 bases and J lost 2 bases. Per germline, CDR1 SGHAT and CDR2 FQNNGV. The CDR3 spans 14 residues. Written as DNA, the CDR3 is TGTGCCAGCAGCTGGCGACAGGGTACCTACGAGCAGTACTTC. Protein sequence: CASSWRQGTYEQYF.

The V gene is TRBV12-5, the J gene TRBJ2-1, with TRBD1 identical over 10 bases. This CDR3 is built from 16 residues. The germline CDR1 and CDR2 sequences are LGHNT and FRNRAP. Germline trimming cut 1 base from V and 8 bases from J; bases unmatched to any gene: 8. Here the CDR3 reads CASGLGQGAWFDEQFF. As DNA, the CDR3 is TGTGCTAGTGGTTTGGGACAGGGGGCCTGGTTCGATGAGCAGTTCTTC. Based on the CDR3 plus reference TRBV12-5 and TRBJ2-1, the full variable domain is DARVTQTPRHKVTEMGQEVTMRCQPILGHNTVFWYRQTMMQGLELLAYFRNRAPLDDSGMPKDRFSAEMPDATLATLKIQPSEPRDSAVYFCASGLGQGAWFDEQFFGPGTRLTVL.

This chain links TRBV7-2 with TRBJ2-7, with 7 bases matching TRBD2. CDR3 length: 17 residues. V trimming: 3 bases; J trimming: 3 bases; junction bases outside the gene matches: 14. Per the germline V gene, CDR1 is SGHTA and CDR2 is FQGNSA. The CDR3 loop reads CASSFPAGVPLDYEQYF. CDR3 nucleotides: TGTGCCAGCAGCTTCCCCGCGGGGGTCCCCCTAGACTACGAGCAGTACTTC.

The genes are TRBV4-1 and TRBJ2-7; 11 nucleotides agree with TRBD2. Germline lookup yields CDR1 MGHRA and CDR2 YSYEKL. This CDR3 has 15 residues. The V gene end was trimmed by 2 bases and the J gene end by 3 bases; junction bases not matched to a gene: 3. DNA for the CDR3: TGCGCCAGCAGCCAACCCGGGACTAGCGGCTACGAGCAGTACTTC. Translation gives CASSQPGTSGYEQYF.

The rearrangement links TRBV7-3 to TRBJ2-5, with a possible D match to TRBD2 (6 bases). The V and J ends lost 5 bases and 3 bases respectively, with 19 bases between them. CDR3 size: 16 residues. Germline CDR1 SGHTA, CDR2 FQGTGA. The CDR3: CASSAISGEGKETQYF. CDR3 bases: TGTGCCAGCAGCGCCATTAGCGGTGAGGGGAAAGAGACCCAGTACTTC.

This chain joins TRBV7-3 and TRBJ2-1; 7 bases are shared with TRBD2. The CDR3 has 15 amino acids. CDR1 and CDR2 from the germline V gene are SGHTA and FQGTGA. V was pared by 5 bases and J by 6 bases, with 10 bases of the junction left unmatched. This CDR3 reads CASSATSDHSNEQFF. CDR3 coding DNA: TGTGCCAGCAGCGCAACTAGCGATCATTCCAATGAGCAGTTCTTC. Drawing the rest from reference TRBV7-3 and TRBJ2-1, the complete variable domain is GAGVSQTPSNKVTEKGKYVELRCDPISGHTALYWYRQSLGQGPEFLIYFQGTGAADDSGLPNDRFFAVRPEGSVSTLKIQRTERGDSAVYLCASSATSDHSNEQFFGPGTRLTVL.

The chain links TRBV9 to TRBJ2-1, with 13 bases that match TRBD2. Losses at the gene ends were 3 bases for V and 0 bases for J; bases not matched to a gene: 3. CDR3 length: 17 amino acids. Germline CDR1 is SGDLS and CDR2 is YYNGEE. The CDR3 loop is CASSARTSGGSYNEQFF. DNA for the CDR3: TGTGCCAGCAGCGCCAGGACTAGCGGGGGCTCCTACAATGAGCAGTTCTTC.

V and J are TRBV5-1 and TRBJ1-3; D is unclear. The germline V gene has CDR1 SGHRS and CDR2 YFSETQ. This CDR3 is built from 16 residues. Trimming left V 0 bases short and J 0 bases short, with 10 bases between. CDR3 DNA: TGCGCCAGCAGCTTGGCCTTGTCGGGCTCTGGAAACACCATATATTTT. It codes for CASSLALSGSGNTIYF.

The chain combines TRBV11-2 with TRBJ2-1; 7 nucleotides match TRBD2. Trimming cost V 5 bases and J 6 bases; bases outside gene matches: 13. Germline assignment: CDR1 SGHAT and CDR2 FQNNGV. This CDR3 has 16 amino acids. CDR3 sequence reads: CASSPVGGRFVNEQFF. CDR3 DNA sequence: TGTGCCAGCAGCCCTGTTGGCGGGAGATTTGTCAATGAGCAGTTCTTC.

The V call is TRBV4-3, the J call TRBJ2-4; a possible D gene is TRBD2 (6 bases). V was cut by 1 base and J by 0 bases, with 25 bases left in between. The CDR3 totals 21 residues. Germline V gene lookup returns CDR1 LGHNA and CDR2 YSLEER. For the CDR3, the DNA is TGCGCCAGCAGCCAAGTGGCAAGCTGGAGGGAGATGGCCCTAGCCAAAAACATTCAGTACTTC. Translation: CASSQVASWREMALAKNIQYF.

The sample holds one count of this clone. The chain uses TRBV7-2 and TRBJ2-5; D is possibly TRBD1 (6 bases). V was trimmed by 7 bases and J by 1 base, leaving 22 bases between them. This CDR3 comprises 17 residues. Germline V gene sequence: CDR1 SGHTA, CDR2 FQGNSA. CDR3 in amino acids: CASTPRLGAGGQETQYF. For the CDR3, the DNA is TGTGCCAGCACCCCCCGGCTGGGGGCGGGCGGCCAAGAGACCCAGTACTTC.

The chain has TRBV5-4 and TRBJ2-1; D possibly corresponds to TRBD2 (6 bases). CDR3 length: 16 residues. With 4 bases removed from V and 10 bases from J, the gap between germline ends came to 24 bases. Germline CDR1 reads SGHNT; CDR2 reads YYREEE (reference sequence). The DNA of the CDR3 is TGTGCCAGCAGCCCGACCGGGACTCCGATCATAGGGGAGCAGTTCTTC. Translated, it gives CASSPTGTPIIGEQFF.

The chain has TRBV11-2 and TRBJ2-1, with 7 bases that match TRBD2. Unmatched junction bases numbered 7, after V lost 2 bases and J lost 6 bases. The CDR3 is made up of 15 amino acids. CDR1 is SGHAT, CDR2 FQNNGV, per germline. In nucleotides, the CDR3 is TGTGCCAGCAGCTTAAGGCTAGCGGACCCCAATGAGCAGTTCTTC. Translating it yields CASSLRLADPNEQFF.

The table lists this clone with a count of one. The chain recombines TRBV28 with TRBJ2-5; the D gene is possibly TRBD1 (6 bases). In germline, CDR1 is MDHEN, CDR2 SYDVKM. Deletions cut 2 bases from V and 1 base from J, with 11 bases between. This CDR3 spans 15 amino acids. The CDR3 loop reads CASSLPDRFQETQYF. Written as DNA, the CDR3 is TGTGCCAGCAGTTTACCCGACAGGTTCCAAGAGACCCAGTACTTC. Full variable domain (remainder filled in from reference TRBV28 and TRBJ2-5): DVKVTQSSRYLVKRTGEKVFLECVQDMDHENMFWYRQDPGLGLRLIYFSYDVKMKEKGDIPEGYSVSREKKERFSLILESASTNQTSMYLCASSLPDRFQETQYFGPGTRLLVL.

V usage is TRBV19 and J usage is TRBJ2-1, with 11 bases lining up with TRBD2. The CDR3 is made up of 15 amino acids. The V segment lost 6 bases and the J segment 5 bases; nucleotides outside the gene matches: 6. CDR1 LNHDA and CDR2 SQIVND come from the germline V gene (reference sequence). For the CDR3, the DNA is TGTGCCAGTAGAACCGGGACTAGCGGAAACAATGAGCAGTTCTTC. Translated, it gives CASRTGTSGNNEQFF.

This rearrangement joins TRBV21-1 to TRBJ1-5; the table gives TRBD1 as D, unverified against the DNA. TRBV21-1 is a listed pseudogene. CDR3 length: 15 residues. CDR3 sequence: CATADRNISNQPQHF. The CDR3 nucleotides are TGTGCCACAGCAGACAGGAACATTAGCAATCAGCCCCAGCATTTT.

This clone is a singleton in its sample. The V call is TRBV7-2, the J call TRBJ2-3, with TRBD2 matching 8 bases. CDR1 and CDR2 from the germline V gene are SGHTA and FQGNSA. V trimming: 1 base; J trimming: 1 base; junction bases outside the gene matches: 4. The CDR3 length is 16 residues. The CDR3 region is CASSLGGRRGTDTQYF. In DNA form, the CDR3 reads TGTGCCAGCAGCTTAGGCGGGAGGAGGGGCACAGATACGCAGTATTTT.

The count of this clone is one. The rearrangement joins TRBV25-1 to TRBJ2-1; 13 nucleotides align to TRBD2. V trimming: 7 bases; J trimming: 9 bases; junction bases outside the gene matches: 9. This CDR3 is 15 amino acids long. Germline values: CDR1 MGHDK, CDR2 SYGVNS. The CDR3 DNA is TGTGCCAGCACCCCCCCCGGACTAGCGGGAGCTGAGCAGTTCTTC. The encoded protein is CASTPPGLAGAEQFF.

The rearrangement uses TRBV4-2 and TRBJ2-7; 10 bases fit TRBD2. The CDR3 spans 19 residues. CDR1 LGHNA and CDR2 YNFKEQ come from the germline V gene. The J segment lost 4 bases and the V segment lost 0 bases, leaving 15 bases of the junction unmatched. This CDR3 reads CASSQDPTLAGGPPYEQYF. The CDR3 coding sequence is TGTGCCAGCAGCCAAGACCCCACCTTAGCGGGAGGTCCCCCTTACGAGCAGTACTTC.

The rearrangement uses TRBV4-3 and TRBJ2-4; D uncertain. V was cut by 0 bases and J by 0 bases, with 3 bases left in between. CDR1 is LGHNA and CDR2 is YSLEER in the germline V gene. There are 14 residues in the CDR3. The CDR3 nucleotides are TGCGCCAGCAGCCAAGAACTAGCCAAAAACATTCAGTACTTC. This encodes CASSQELAKNIQYF.

V and J are TRBV5-1 and TRBJ2-2; tentatively, D is TRBD2 (5 bases). The CDR3 loop spans 17 amino acids. Germline V CDR1 and CDR2: SGHRS, YFSETQ. The V and J ends lost 4 bases and 1 base respectively, with 17 bases between them. Written as DNA, the CDR3 is TGCGCCAGCAGCCCAACGGTTATCGGGGAGAACACCGGGGAGCTGTTTTTT. Translation: CASSPTVIGENTGELFF.

This clone was seen a single time. The chain carries TRBV19 and TRBJ1-4, with 9 positions matching TRBD1. Trimming at V came to 8 bases and at J to 8 bases, leaving 12 bases not matched to a gene. CDR3 length: 15 amino acids. Germline V gene lookup returns CDR1 LNHDA and CDR2 SQIVND (reference sequence). DNA of the CDR3: TGTGCCAGTTCCAAAACCGGGACAGGGAGAGAAAAACTGTTTTTT. The encoded protein is CASSKTGTGREKLFF.

A word on this clone: This likely comes from a read error, as the CDR3 has no conserved phenylalanine or tryptophan at its end. The limits of the CDR3 on the DNA are not certain, so only TCRdb's listed CDR3 is given. This chain uses TRBV5-3 with TRBJ2-7; TRBD2, the table's D call, lacks a check against the DNA. TRBV5-3 qualifies as an ORF whose function is uncertain. The CDR3 length is 14 residues, termini included. This CDR3 is CARSLCPSELAGEY.

The gene calls are TRBV19 and TRBJ2-3; 8 bases are shared with TRBD1. J gave up 0 bases and V 2 bases, and 4 bases lay outside the gene matches. The V gene's germline CDR1 is LNHDA and CDR2 SQIVND (reference sequence). The CDR3 contains 16 residues. In DNA, the CDR3 is TGTGCCAGTAGTATACCAGGGGGCGCAAGCACAGATACGCAGTATTTT. Translated: CASSIPGGASTDTQYF. Based on the CDR3 plus reference TRBV19 and TRBJ2-3, the full variable domain is DGGITQSPKYLFRKEGQNVTLSCEQNLNHDAMYWYRQDPGQGLRLIYYSQIVNDFQKGDIAEGYSVSREKKESFPLTVTSAQKNPTAFYLCASSIPGGASTDTQYFGPGTRLTVL.

The chain has TRBV19 and TRBJ2-3; TRBD2 aligns across 11 bases. Germline values: CDR1 LNHDA, CDR2 SQIVND (reference sequence). The ends lost 5 bases at V and 4 bases at J; junction bases unmatched: 5. The CDR3 has 15 amino acids. In nucleotides, the CDR3 is TGTGCCAGTAGTCTTAGCGGGAGGGCCGCAGATACGCAGTATTTT. Encoded protein: CASSLSGRAADTQYF.

This chain connects TRBV7-9 to TRBJ2-1; 13 bases agree with TRBD2. Germline CDR1 SEHNR, CDR2 FQNEAQ (reference sequence). The J segment lost 4 bases and the V segment lost 3 bases, leaving 3 bases of the junction unmatched. The CDR3 length is 16 residues. The CDR3 DNA follows: TGTGCCAGCAGCTTCCGGACTAGCGGGAGTTACAATGAGCAGTTCTTC. This sequence encodes CASSFRTSGSYNEQFF.

This chain uses TRBV6-4 with TRBJ1-5, with 7 positions matching TRBD1. This CDR3 contains 15 residues. The ends lost 6 bases at V and 0 bases at J; junction bases unmatched: 5. Germline V gene sequence: CDR1 MRHNA, CDR2 SNTAGT. CDR3 sequence reads: CASSPTGNSNQPQHF. As DNA, the CDR3 is TGTGCCAGCAGCCCGACAGGGAATAGCAATCAGCCCCAGCATTTT.